The 8 T cell receptor beta chains below come from one sample, sequenced in a study of blood T cell repertoires in COVID-19. Repertoires were generated with immunoSEQ multiplex PCR, while TCRdb's copy carries only in-frame clones and drops some. The table shows over 60,000 clones, with more than 90% occurring only once. Material for sequencing was peripheral blood. All receptors come from a man aged 60 to 75 with acute or convalescent COVID-19.

In DNA form, the CDR3 reads TGTGCCAGTAAGGGGGTTGAAGCTTTCTTT. Translated, it gives CASKGVEAFF. This chain connects TRBV19 to TRBJ1-1; D might be TRBD1 (6 bases). The CDR3 consists of 10 residues. CDR1 and CDR2 (germline): LNHDA, SQIVND (reference sequence). The V end lost 7 bases, the J end lost 7 bases, and 7 bases lay between the germline ends.

The chain joins TRBV6-5 to TRBJ2-2; a weak D match, TRBD2 (7 bases). In germline, CDR1 is MNHEY, CDR2 SVGAGI. The CDR3 contains 14 residues. Trimming removed 6 bases at V and 5 bases at J, with 13 bases between. CDR3 coding DNA: TGTGCCAGCAGAAGGGGGGGCGTGACCGGGGAGCTGTTTTTT. Its protein is CASRRGGVTGELFF.

The chain is built from TRBV7-2 and TRBJ1-5; D might be TRBD1 (5 bases). Germline V CDR1 and CDR2: SGHTA, FQGNSA. V dropped 0 bases and J dropped 7 bases, with 10 bases sitting between them. The CDR3 extends over 14 amino acids. The CDR3 spells CASSLAGVEQPQHF. The CDR3, as DNA: TGTGCCAGCAGCTTAGCAGGGGTGGAACAGCCCCAGCATTTT.

This sequence joins TRBV6-2 or TRBV6-3 and TRBJ1-1, with TRBD1 as a possible D gene (6 bases). The CDR3 is made up of 13 amino acids. The germline V gene has CDR1 MNHEY and CDR2 SVGEGT. With 5 bases removed from V and 10 bases from J, the gap between germline ends came to 17 bases. CDR3 region: CASSGTRLPRAFF. The CDR3 DNA reads as TGTGCCAGCAGTGGGACAAGACTCCCACGAGCTTTCTTT.

This chain connects TRBV2 to TRBJ1-3, with D possibly matching TRBD1 (6 bases). There are 15 residues in the CDR3. The germline gives CDR1 SNHLY, CDR2 FYNNEI. V lost 5 bases to trimming and J lost 0 bases, with 11 bases between them. The CDR3 region is CASSRTVNSGNTIYF. The CDR3 bases are TGTGCCAGCAGTAGGACAGTCAACTCTGGAAACACCATATATTTT.

The chain uses TRBV7-7 and TRBJ2-3, with D perhaps matching TRBD1 (5 bases). Germline assignment: CDR1 SSHAT and CDR2 FNYEAQ (reference sequence). V was cut by 5 bases and J by 4 bases, with 16 bases left in between. The CDR3 contains 15 residues. The CDR3 spells CASSHGQGVADTQYF. The CDR3, as DNA: TGTGCCAGCAGCCACGGACAAGGCGTTGCAGATACGCAGTATTTT. Full variable domain (outside the CDR3, taken from reference TRBV7-7 and TRBJ2-3): GAGVSQSPRYKVTKRGQDVTLRCDPISSHATLYWYQQALGQGPEFLTYFNYEAQPDKSGLPSDRFSAERPEGSISTLTIQRTEQRDSAMYRCASSHGQGVADTQYFGPGTRLTVL.

This clone was observed a handful of times. The V call is TRBV7-2, the J call TRBJ1-4, with D uncertain. V lost 4 bases, J lost 8 bases, and 17 bases lay in between. The germline CDR1 and CDR2 sequences are SGHTA and FQGNSA. CDR3 length: 15 residues. In nucleotides, the CDR3 is TGTGCCAGCAGCTACCCGGGAGGGCCTGGGGAAAAACTGTTTTTT. Its protein is CASSYPGGPGEKLFF.

This chain connects TRBV27 to TRBJ1-1; unclear D gene. Germline V lookup: CDR1 MNHEY, CDR2 SMNVEV (reference sequence). CDR3 length equals 14 residues. Trimming removed 6 bases from V and 0 bases from J, with 11 bases in between. The CDR3 here is CASSIQSMNTEAFF. The DNA for the CDR3 is TGTGCCAGCAGCATACAGTCCATGAACACTGAAGCTTTCTTT.